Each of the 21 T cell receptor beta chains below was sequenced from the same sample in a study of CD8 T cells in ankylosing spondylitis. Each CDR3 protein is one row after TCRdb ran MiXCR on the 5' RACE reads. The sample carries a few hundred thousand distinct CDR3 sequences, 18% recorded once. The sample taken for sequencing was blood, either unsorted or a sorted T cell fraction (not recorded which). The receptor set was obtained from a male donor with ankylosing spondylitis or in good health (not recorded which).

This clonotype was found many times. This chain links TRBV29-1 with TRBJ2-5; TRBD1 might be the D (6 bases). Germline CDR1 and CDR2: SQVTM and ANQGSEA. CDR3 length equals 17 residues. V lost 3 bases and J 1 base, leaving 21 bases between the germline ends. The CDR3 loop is CSVDGIRDKNPQETQYF. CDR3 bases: TGCAGCGTTGACGGCATACGGGACAAAAATCCCCAAGAGACCCAGTACTTC.

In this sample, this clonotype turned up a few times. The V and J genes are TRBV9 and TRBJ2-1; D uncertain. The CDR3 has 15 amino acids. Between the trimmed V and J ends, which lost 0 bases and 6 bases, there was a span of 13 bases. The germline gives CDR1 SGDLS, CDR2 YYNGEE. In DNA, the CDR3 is TGTGCCAGCAGCGTAGATGGGGTTGGGCTCAATGAGCAGTTCTTC. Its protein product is CASSVDGVGLNEQFF.

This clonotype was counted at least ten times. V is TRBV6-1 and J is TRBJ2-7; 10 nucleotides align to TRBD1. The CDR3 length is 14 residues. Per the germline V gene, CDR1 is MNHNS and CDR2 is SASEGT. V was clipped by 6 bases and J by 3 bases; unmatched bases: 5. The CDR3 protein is CASSNRDRGYEQYF. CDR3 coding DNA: TGTGCCAGCAGCAATCGGGACAGGGGCTACGAGCAGTACTTC.

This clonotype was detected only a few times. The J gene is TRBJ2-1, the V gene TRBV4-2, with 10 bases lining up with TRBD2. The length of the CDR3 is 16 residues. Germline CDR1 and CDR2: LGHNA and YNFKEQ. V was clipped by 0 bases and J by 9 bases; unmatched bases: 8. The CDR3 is CASSQEGLAGAGEQFF. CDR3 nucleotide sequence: TGTGCCAGCAGCCAAGAGGGCCTAGCGGGAGCGGGTGAGCAGTTCTTC.

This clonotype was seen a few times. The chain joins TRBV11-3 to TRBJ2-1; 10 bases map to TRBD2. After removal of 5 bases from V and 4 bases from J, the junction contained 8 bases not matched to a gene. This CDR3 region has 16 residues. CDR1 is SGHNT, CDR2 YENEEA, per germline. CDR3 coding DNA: TGTGCCAGCAGCCCCCGGACTAGCGGAAAGTACAATGAGCAGTTCTTC. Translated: CASSPRTSGKYNEQFF.

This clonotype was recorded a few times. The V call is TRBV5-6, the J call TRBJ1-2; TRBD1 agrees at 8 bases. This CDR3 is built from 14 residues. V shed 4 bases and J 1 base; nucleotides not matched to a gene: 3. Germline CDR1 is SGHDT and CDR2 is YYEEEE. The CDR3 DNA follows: TGTGCCAGCAGCCCAGACAGGGGTAACTATGGCTACACCTTC. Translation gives CASSPDRGNYGYTF.

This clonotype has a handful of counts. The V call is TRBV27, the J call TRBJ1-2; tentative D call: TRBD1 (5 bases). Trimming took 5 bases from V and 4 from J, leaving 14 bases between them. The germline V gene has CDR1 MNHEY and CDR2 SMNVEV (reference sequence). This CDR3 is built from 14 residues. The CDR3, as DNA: TGTGCCAGCAGTAACTCCGGGACGGTCTATGGCTACACCTTC. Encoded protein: CASSNSGTVYGYTF.

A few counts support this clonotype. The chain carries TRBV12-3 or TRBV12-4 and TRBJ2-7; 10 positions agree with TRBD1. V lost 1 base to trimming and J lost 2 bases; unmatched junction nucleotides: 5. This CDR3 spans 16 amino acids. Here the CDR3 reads CASSLGAGTGAYEQYF. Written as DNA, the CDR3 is TGTGCCAGCAGTTTAGGGGCCGGGACAGGGGCCTACGAGCAGTACTTC.

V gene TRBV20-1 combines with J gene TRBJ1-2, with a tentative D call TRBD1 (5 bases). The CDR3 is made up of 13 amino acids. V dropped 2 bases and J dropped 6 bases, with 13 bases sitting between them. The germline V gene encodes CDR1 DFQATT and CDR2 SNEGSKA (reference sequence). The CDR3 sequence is CSARLVLGHGYTF. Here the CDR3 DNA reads TGCAGTGCTAGATTGGTTTTGGGGCATGGCTACACCTTC.

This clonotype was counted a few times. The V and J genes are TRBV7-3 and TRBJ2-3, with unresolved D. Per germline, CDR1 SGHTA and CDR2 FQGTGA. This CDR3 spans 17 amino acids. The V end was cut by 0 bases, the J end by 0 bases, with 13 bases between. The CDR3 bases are TGTGCCAGCAGCTTAACGGGGTATCGAATTAGCACAGATACGCAGTATTTT. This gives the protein CASSLTGYRISTDTQYF.

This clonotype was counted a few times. CDR3: CASSVGGRAYNEQFF. As DNA, the CDR3 is TGTGCCAGCAGCGTAGGAGGGAGGGCCTACAATGAGCAGTTCTTC. The gene calls are TRBV9 and TRBJ2-1; 7 positions agree with TRBD2. The ends lost 0 bases at V and 2 bases at J; junction bases unmatched: 2. CDR3 length: 15 amino acids. CDR1 is SGDLS and CDR2 is YYNGEE in the germline V gene.

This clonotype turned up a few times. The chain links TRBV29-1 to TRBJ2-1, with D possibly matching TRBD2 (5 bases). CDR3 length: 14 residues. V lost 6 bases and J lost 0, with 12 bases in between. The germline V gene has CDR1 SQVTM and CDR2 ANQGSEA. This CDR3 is CSVASGNSYNEQFF. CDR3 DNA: TGCAGCGTAGCTTCCGGGAACTCCTACAATGAGCAGTTCTTC.

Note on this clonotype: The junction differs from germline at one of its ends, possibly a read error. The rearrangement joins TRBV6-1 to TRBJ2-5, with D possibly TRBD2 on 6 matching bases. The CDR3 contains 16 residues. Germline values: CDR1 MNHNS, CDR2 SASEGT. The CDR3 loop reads CAGSPEAGRRQETQYF. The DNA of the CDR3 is TGTGCCGGCAGTCCGGAGGCGGGACGGCGCCAAGAGACCCAGTACTTC.

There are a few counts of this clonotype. The CDR3 DNA sequence: TGTGCCAGCAGCTCCGACTGGAGCAGGCGTCAGCAGTACTTC. This encodes CASSSDWSRRQQYF. The chain uses TRBV7-2 and TRBJ2-7; D not certain. The length of the CDR3 is 14 residues. CDR1 is SGHTA, CDR2 FQGNSA, per germline. The germline V and J ends were trimmed by 4 bases and 8 bases, with 18 bases remaining between them.

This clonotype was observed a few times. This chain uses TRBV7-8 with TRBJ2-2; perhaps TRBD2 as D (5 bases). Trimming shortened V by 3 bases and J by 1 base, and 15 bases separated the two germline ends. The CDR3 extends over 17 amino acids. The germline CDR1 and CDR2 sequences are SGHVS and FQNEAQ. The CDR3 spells CASSFPEEEGNTGELFF. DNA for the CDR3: TGTGCCAGCAGCTTCCCAGAGGAGGAAGGGAACACCGGGGAGCTGTTTTTT.

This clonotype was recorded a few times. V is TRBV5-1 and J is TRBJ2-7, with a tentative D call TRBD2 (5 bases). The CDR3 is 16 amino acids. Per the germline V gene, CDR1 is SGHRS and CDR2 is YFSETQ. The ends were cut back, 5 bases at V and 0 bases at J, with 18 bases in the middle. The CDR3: CASSQDRGSNSYEQYF. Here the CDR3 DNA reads TGCGCCAGCAGTCAAGATCGGGGTTCCAACTCCTACGAGCAGTACTTC. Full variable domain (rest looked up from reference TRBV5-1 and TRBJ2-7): KAGVTQTPRYLIKTRGQQVTLSCSPISGHRSVSWYQQTPGQGLQFLFEYFSETQRNKGNFPGRFSGRQFSNSRSEMNVSTLELGDSALYLCASSQDRGSNSYEQYFGPGTRLTVT.

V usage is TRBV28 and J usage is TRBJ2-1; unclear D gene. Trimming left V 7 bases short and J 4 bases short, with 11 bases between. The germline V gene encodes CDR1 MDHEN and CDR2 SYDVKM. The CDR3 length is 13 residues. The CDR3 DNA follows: TGTGCCAGCAAGCCGGGTCCTTACAATGAGCAGTTCTTC. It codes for CASKPGPYNEQFF.

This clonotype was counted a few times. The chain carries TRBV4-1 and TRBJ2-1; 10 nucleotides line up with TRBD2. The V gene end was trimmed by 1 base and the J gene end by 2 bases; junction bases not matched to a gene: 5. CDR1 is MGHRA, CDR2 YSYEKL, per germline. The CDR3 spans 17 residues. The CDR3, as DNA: TGCGCCAGCAGCCAAGTTTCTAGCGGGGGCCCCTACAATGAGCAGTTCTTC. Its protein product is CASSQVSSGGPYNEQFF.

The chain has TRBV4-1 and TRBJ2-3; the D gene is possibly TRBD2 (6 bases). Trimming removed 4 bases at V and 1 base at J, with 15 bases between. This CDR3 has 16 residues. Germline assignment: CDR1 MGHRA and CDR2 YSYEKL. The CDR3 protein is CASSPSLGSGTDTQYF. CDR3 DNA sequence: TGCGCCAGCAGCCCAAGCCTCGGGAGTGGCACAGATACGCAGTATTTT.

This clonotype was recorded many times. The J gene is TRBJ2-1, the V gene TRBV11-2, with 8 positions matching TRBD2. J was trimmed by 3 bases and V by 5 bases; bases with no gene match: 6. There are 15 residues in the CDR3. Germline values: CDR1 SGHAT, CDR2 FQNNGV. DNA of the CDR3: TGTGCCAGCAGCCTTACTAGCGGATTCTACAATGAGCAGTTCTTC. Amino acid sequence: CASSLTSGFYNEQFF.

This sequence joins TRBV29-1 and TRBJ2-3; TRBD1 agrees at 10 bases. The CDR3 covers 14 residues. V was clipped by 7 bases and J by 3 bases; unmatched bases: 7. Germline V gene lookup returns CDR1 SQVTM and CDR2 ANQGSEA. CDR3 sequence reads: CSGVTGGRTDTQYF. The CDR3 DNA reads TGCAGCGGGGTGACAGGGGGCAGGACAGATACGCAGTATTTT.